This T cell receptor beta chain originates from a study of T cells in Graves' hyperthyroidism and ophthalmopathy. Study at large: Staff took peripheral blood when the initial diagnosis was made, before any treatment began. Whole-study results and caveats: In blood, most of the thyroid clonotypes expanded above 0.001 were also present.

Using RNA transcripts as the source, TCR beta CDR3 regions were amplified. When the TCR CDR3 underwent first-round RT-PCR, the HTBI primer set was used. TCRdb independently ran MiXCR on the multiplex PCR reads; one entry per CDR3 protein. The data hold roughly 280,000 distinct CDR3 sequences, with roughly 22% observed a single time. V was pared by 1 base and J by 5 bases, with 8 bases between. CDR1 is GTSNPN, CDR2 SVGIG, per germline (reference sequence). The CDR3 is 13 amino acids. With respect to this clonotype: Its matching antigen is unknown.

The clonotype comes from a man aged 30-40 years with Graves' ophthalmopathy. The source material was blood. The chain recombines TRBV30 with TRBJ1-4; D remains unclear. CDR3 residues: CAWSEAPNEKLFF. In DNA form, the CDR3 reads TGTGCCTGGAGTGAGGCCCCGAATGAAAAACTGTTTTTT.